The 30 T cell receptor beta chains below were found in one sample sequenced in a study of T cells after yellow fever vaccination. TCRdb reprocessed the 5' RACE reads with MiXCR, giving one entry per CDR3 protein. The sample records under 150,000 distinct CDR3 sequences, 7.7% being singletons. Source: CD4+ T cells sorted from PBMCs, taken 5 days after the yellow fever booster vaccination. These receptors were taken from a man aged 25-45 years who received the YFV17D yellow fever vaccine.

This clonotype has at least ten counts. The rearrangement joins TRBV14 to TRBJ2-2, with 14 nucleotides matching TRBD2. The J segment lost 7 bases and the V segment lost 4 bases, leaving 5 bases of the junction unmatched. CDR1 SGHDN and CDR2 FVKESK come from the germline V gene. The length of the CDR3 is 16 residues. CDR3 nucleotides: TGTGCCAGCAGCCGGGGACTAGCGGGAGTAGGCGGGGAGCTGTTTTTT. Translation: CASSRGLAGVGGELFF.

The sample holds many counts of this clonotype. CDR3 amino acids: CASSYDRGETQYF. Here the CDR3 DNA reads TGTGCCAGCAGCTACGACAGGGGGGAGACCCAGTACTTC. This chain links TRBV7-2 with TRBJ2-5; 9 nucleotides align to TRBD1. V lost 4 bases and J lost 5; bases outside the gene matches: 2. This CDR3 spans 13 amino acids. Germline CDR1 is SGHTA and CDR2 is FQGNSA.

This clonotype was observed many times. The chain recombines TRBV5-5 with TRBJ2-1; 8 nucleotides agree with TRBD1. CDR1 is SGHKS and CDR2 is YYEKEE in the germline V gene (reference sequence). The CDR3 is made up of 14 amino acids. V trimming: 3 bases; J trimming: 9 bases; junction bases outside the gene matches: 8. The CDR3 DNA sequence: TGTGCCAGCAGCTGGGGGACAGGCGGGCTTGAGCAGTTCTTC. Protein product: CASSWGTGGLEQFF.

This clonotype was counted many times. This chain links TRBV5-1 with TRBJ2-5; 10 bases match TRBD2. The ends lost 4 bases at V and 5 bases at J; junction bases unmatched: 14. The germline V gene has CDR1 SGHRS and CDR2 YFSETQ. The CDR3 length is 17 residues. CDR3 residues: CASSPLEREGPRETQYF. The CDR3, as DNA: TGCGCCAGCAGCCCCCTGGAGCGGGAGGGCCCTAGGGAGACCCAGTACTTC.

This clonotype appeared many times. The chain combines TRBV10-3 with TRBJ2-4; TRBD2 aligns across 7 bases. The CDR3 runs 15 residues. Germline V lookup: CDR1 ENHRY, CDR2 SYGVKD. V shed 10 bases, J shed 2 bases, and the junction held 11 bases outside the gene matches. Here the CDR3 reads CATVKGEGSKNIQYF. CDR3 nucleotide sequence: TGTGCCACGGTCAAAGGGGAGGGCTCCAAAAACATTCAGTACTTC.

This clonotype occurred many times. The chain carries TRBV20-1 and TRBJ2-5; tentative D call: TRBD1 (6 bases). CDR3 length equals 13 residues. Trimming took off 5 bases at V and 1 base at J, with 11 bases between the two ends. Germline V CDR1 and CDR2: DFQATT, SNEGSKA (reference sequence). The CDR3 sequence: CSASQGFQETQYF. CDR3 sequence (DNA): TGCAGTGCTTCTCAGGGGTTCCAAGAGACCCAGTACTTC.

Comments on this clonotype: Possible read error: a much larger clone is one base away. The chain joins TRBV29-1 to TRBJ2-7; D ambiguous. Between the trimmed V and J ends, which lost 3 bases and 4 bases, there was a span of 19 bases. This CDR3 is 15 amino acids long. Looked up from germline, CDR1 is SQVTM and CDR2 is ANQGSEA. This CDR3 is CSVDSGTGDMYEQYF. For the CDR3, the DNA is TGCAGCGTTGATTCTGGAACCGGAGATATGTACGAGCAGTACTTC.

This clonotype was seen many times. The V call is TRBV7-9, the J call TRBJ2-7, with D possibly matching TRBD2 (6 bases). CDR3 length: 17 amino acids. Trimming shortened V by 1 base and J by 2 bases, and 18 bases separated the two germline ends. Germline V lookup: CDR1 SEHNR, CDR2 FQNEAQ (reference sequence). The CDR3, as DNA: TGTGCCAGCAGCTTAGGGAGTAGACTAGAGGGCCCCTACGAGCAGTACTTC. It encodes CASSLGSRLEGPYEQYF.

The sample holds many counts of this clonotype. This chain links TRBV27 with TRBJ2-7; D unclear. CDR3 size: 16 residues. The V end lost 2 bases, the J end lost 3 bases, and 17 bases lay between the germline ends. Germline assignment: CDR1 MNHEY and CDR2 SMNVEV (reference sequence). CDR3 region: CASSLISGRTIYEQYF. For the CDR3, the DNA is TGTGCCAGCAGTTTAATTTCTGGACGAACCATCTACGAGCAGTACTTC.

Many counts were recorded for this clonotype. The chain joins TRBV20-1 to TRBJ2-2; no clear D gene. V was cut by 4 bases and J by 7 bases, with 7 bases left in between. The CDR3 length is 11 residues. Germline V CDR1 and CDR2: DFQATT, SNEGSKA (reference sequence). DNA for the CDR3: TGCAGTGCTAAGCTGAACGGGGAGCTGTTTTTT. Residues: CSAKLNGELFF.

Ten or more counts support this clonotype. J is TRBJ2-1 and V is TRBV20-1; D possibly corresponds to TRBD2 (6 bases). V was trimmed by 5 bases and J by 12 bases, leaving 23 bases between them. The CDR3 consists of 14 residues. Germline lookup yields CDR1 DFQATT and CDR2 SNEGSKA (reference sequence). The CDR3 sequence is CSAPGSGDTMRQFF. CDR3 DNA sequence: TGCAGTGCTCCCGGTAGCGGAGATACAATGAGGCAGTTCTTC.

The table lists this clonotype with many counts. J is TRBJ1-1 and V is TRBV27, with D perhaps TRBD1 (6 bases). V lost 6 bases and J lost 5, with 13 bases in between. Germline CDR1 reads MNHEY; CDR2 reads SMNVEV (reference sequence). This CDR3 contains 13 residues. The CDR3 DNA follows: TGTGCCAGCAGGGTCGAACAGGGAACTGAAGCTTTCTTT. This codes for CASRVEQGTEAFF.

The chain links TRBV12-3 or TRBV12-4 to TRBJ2-1, with 15 bases lining up with TRBD2. The CDR3 extends over 18 amino acids. With V trimmed by 11 bases and J by 4 bases, 15 bases remained unmatched. The DNA of the CDR3 is TGTGCCTTCAGTTTTGGACTAGCGGGAGGGCCTCGGTACAATGAGCAGTTCTTC. This codes for CAFSFGLAGGPRYNEQFF.

This clonotype has at least ten counts. V gene TRBV7-2 combines with J gene TRBJ2-5, with 8 positions matching TRBD2. CDR1 and CDR2 (germline): SGHTA, FQGNSA. The CDR3 runs 14 residues. Germline trimming cut 7 bases from V and 5 bases from J; bases unmatched to any gene: 9. DNA for the CDR3: TGTGCCAGCACACCCGGGGGGGGCGGCGAGACCCAGTACTTC. Translation: CASTPGGGGETQYF.

This clonotype was seen ten or more times. V usage is TRBV6-1 and J usage is TRBJ2-7; D is tentatively TRBD1 or TRBD2 (6 bases each). The CDR3 spans 13 residues. V dropped 10 bases and J dropped 4 bases, with 17 bases sitting between them. Germline lookup yields CDR1 MNHNS and CDR2 SASEGT. The CDR3 region is CATNPSGAYEQYF. Here the CDR3 DNA reads TGTGCCACCAACCCTTCGGGGGCTTACGAGCAGTACTTC.

The sample holds many counts of this clonotype. The CDR3 spells CASSFTGETQYF. CDR3 bases: TGTGCCAGCAGTTTTACAGGAGAGACCCAGTACTTC. V is TRBV27 and J is TRBJ2-5; a possible D gene is TRBD1 (5 bases). The CDR3 sequence is 12 residues long. V lost 3 bases to trimming and J lost 4 bases, with 6 bases between them. Germline CDR1 and CDR2: MNHEY and SMNVEV (reference sequence).

The chain employs TRBV19 and TRBJ2-7; D ambiguous. V lost 4 bases and J lost 5, with 9 bases in between. The germline gives CDR1 LNHDA, CDR2 SQIVND (reference sequence). CDR3 length equals 12 residues. CDR3 sequence reads: CASSTRRDEQYF. The CDR3 DNA is TGTGCCAGTAGTACACGGCGCGACGAGCAGTACTTC.

This clonotype was seen many times. This sequence joins TRBV20-1 and TRBJ2-1, with TRBD1 identical over 9 bases. The V gene's germline CDR1 is DFQATT and CDR2 SNEGSKA (reference sequence). There are 14 residues in the CDR3. Germline trimming cut 4 bases from V and 4 bases from J; bases unmatched to any gene: 5. CDR3 bases: TGCAGTGCTATCCGGGACAGGGAGTACAATGAGCAGTTCTTC. The encoded protein is CSAIRDREYNEQFF.

This clonotype was detected ten times or more. The chain has TRBV15 and TRBJ2-1, with 7 bases that match TRBD1. From germline, CDR1 is LNHNV and CDR2 YYDKDF (reference sequence). The CDR3 has 15 residues. After removal of 2 bases from V and 11 bases from J, the junction contained 12 bases not matched to a gene. CDR3 residues: CATSRPIRETGKQFF. CDR3 nucleotide sequence: TGTGCCACCAGCAGACCCATCCGAGAGACAGGGAAGCAGTTCTTC.

The rearrangement uses TRBV7-2 and TRBJ2-5; D not resolved. The germline CDR1 and CDR2 sequences are SGHTA and FQGNSA. V was clipped by 5 bases and J by 2 bases, with 9 bases between them. The CDR3 sequence is 13 residues long. The CDR3 sequence is CASSDNFQETQYF. CDR3 in DNA: TGTGCCAGCAGCGATAATTTTCAAGAGACCCAGTACTTC.

A few counts support this clonotype. This chain joins TRBV6-1 and TRBJ2-7; tentative D call: TRBD1 (6 bases). The CDR3 is made up of 14 amino acids. Germline V gene sequence: CDR1 MNHNS, CDR2 SASEGT. V was trimmed by 6 bases and J by 0 bases, leaving 12 bases between them. The CDR3 DNA reads as TGTGCCAGCAGCCGGGACACAGGCTCCTACGAGCAGTACTTC. Protein: CASSRDTGSYEQYF.

This clonotype was observed many times. The chain uses TRBV7-2 and TRBJ2-3; no firm D call. CDR3 length: 16 amino acids. The germline CDR1 and CDR2 sequences are SGHTA and FQGNSA. The V end lost 1 base, the J end lost 3 bases, and 14 bases lay between the germline ends. The CDR3 sequence: CASSLVGMWGTDTQYF. The CDR3 region has the DNA TGTGCCAGCAGCTTAGTAGGGATGTGGGGAACAGATACGCAGTATTTT.

Worth noting for this clonotype: A much bigger clone sits one base away, suggesting this may be a read error. This chain joins TRBV5-4 and TRBJ2-1; 10 positions match TRBD1. The CDR3 has 14 residues. Germline CDR1 and CDR2: SGHNT and YYREEE (reference sequence). Losses at the gene ends were 4 bases for V and 7 bases for J; bases not matched to a gene: 5. This CDR3 reads CASSQDRGVNEQFF. The CDR3, as DNA: TGTGCCAGCAGCCAGGACAGGGGGGTGAATGAGCAGTTCTTC. Full variable domain (rest looked up from reference TRBV5-4 and TRBJ2-1): ETGVTQSPTHLIKTRGQQVTLRCSSQSGHNTVSWYQQALGQGPQFIFQYYREEENGRGNFPPRFSGLQFPNYSSELNVNALELDDSALYLCASSQDRGVNEQFFGPGTRLTVL.

Many counts were recorded for this clonotype. The CDR3 loop reads CASSFRGDRGETQYF. CDR3 nucleotides: TGTGCCAGCAGCTTCAGGGGGGACAGGGGGGAGACCCAGTACTTC. This sequence joins TRBV7-3 and TRBJ2-5, with 11 bases lining up with TRBD1. Germline CDR1 and CDR2: SGHTA and FQGTGA. The CDR3 extends over 15 amino acids. V lost 3 bases and J lost 5; bases outside the gene matches: 5.

Only a few counts were recorded for this clonotype. Here the CDR3 reads CASSPQASGKAEQYF. In DNA form, the CDR3 reads TGCGCCAGCAGTCCTCAGGCTAGCGGGAAGGCCGAGCAGTACTTC. The chain uses TRBV5-1 and TRBJ2-7, with 9 bases matching TRBD2. Germline assignment: CDR1 SGHRS and CDR2 YFSETQ. Unmatched junction bases numbered 12, after V lost 5 bases and J lost 6 bases. The CDR3 extends over 15 amino acids.

This clonotype was counted at least ten times. The chain has TRBV29-1 and TRBJ2-5, with a tentative D call TRBD1 (5 bases). The V and J ends lost 7 bases and 5 bases respectively, with 20 bases between them. The CDR3 sequence is 14 residues long. Germline V CDR1 and CDR2: SQVTM, ANQGSEA. CDR3 nucleotides: TGCAGCGCCAAGCTTGGCACCAGGGTGGAGACCCAGTACTTC. Its protein product is CSAKLGTRVETQYF. The entire variable domain, with the rest obtained from reference TRBV29-1 and TRBJ2-5, is as follows: SAVISQKPSRDICQRGTSLTIQCQVDSQVTMMFWYRQQPGQSLTLIATANQGSEATYESGFVIDKFPISRPNLTFSTLTVSNMSPEDSSIYLCSAKLGTRVETQYFGPGTRLLVL.

This clonotype has more than one count but fewer than ten. The chain joins TRBV5-1 to TRBJ2-1; TRBD1 aligns across 7 bases. The V and J ends lost 2 bases and 8 bases, in that order; junction bases with no gene match: 10. This CDR3 has 15 residues. CDR1 is SGHRS and CDR2 is YFSETQ in the germline V gene. The CDR3: CASSFDRVQGDEQFF. The CDR3 DNA sequence: TGCGCCAGCAGCTTTGACAGGGTACAAGGGGATGAGCAGTTCTTC.

This clonotype was found many times. The chain employs TRBV7-3 and TRBJ2-6, with 10 bases aligning to TRBD1. CDR1 SGHTA and CDR2 FQGTGA come from the germline V gene. Trimming took 3 bases from V and 2 from J; bases not matched to a gene: 1. CDR3 length: 16 residues. The CDR3 region has the DNA TGTGCCAGCAGCTTGACAGGGGGCGCTGGGGCCAACGTCCTGACTTTC. Translated, it gives CASSLTGGAGANVLTF.

In its sample, this clonotype was seen a few times. V and J are TRBV7-2 and TRBJ2-2; 8 bases line up with TRBD2. V dropped 5 bases and J dropped 5; count of bases not matched to a gene: 7. This CDR3 region has 15 residues. CDR1 and CDR2 (germline): SGHTA, FQGNSA. In DNA form, the CDR3 reads TGTGCCAGCAGCCCATCTAGCGGGCGGACCGGGGAGCTGTTTTTT. As protein: CASSPSSGRTGELFF.

This clonotype has at least ten counts. The chain has TRBV7-8 and TRBJ2-1; D possibly corresponds to TRBD2 (6 bases). Germline V lookup: CDR1 SGHVS, CDR2 FQNEAQ. The CDR3 has 15 amino acids. V was trimmed by 4 bases and J by 7 bases, leaving 17 bases between them. DNA of the CDR3: TGTGCCAGCAGCTGGAAGCGGGCACTTCTGAATGAGCAGTTCTTC. This sequence encodes CASSWKRALLNEQFF.